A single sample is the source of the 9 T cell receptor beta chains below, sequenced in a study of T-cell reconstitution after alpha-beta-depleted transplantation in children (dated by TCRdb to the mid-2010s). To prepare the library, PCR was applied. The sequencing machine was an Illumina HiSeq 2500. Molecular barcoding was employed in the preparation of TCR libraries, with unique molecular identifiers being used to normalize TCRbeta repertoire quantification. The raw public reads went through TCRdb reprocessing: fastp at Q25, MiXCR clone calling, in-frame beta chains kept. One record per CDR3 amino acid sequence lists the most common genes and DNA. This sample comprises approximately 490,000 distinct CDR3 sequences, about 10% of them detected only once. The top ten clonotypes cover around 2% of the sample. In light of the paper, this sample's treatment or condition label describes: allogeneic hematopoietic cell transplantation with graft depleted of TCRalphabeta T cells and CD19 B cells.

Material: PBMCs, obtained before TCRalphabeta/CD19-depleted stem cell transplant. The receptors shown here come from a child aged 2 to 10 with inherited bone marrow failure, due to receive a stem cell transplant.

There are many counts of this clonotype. DNA of the CDR3: TGTGCCAGCAGCTGGGGCGGCGGCCCCCTCCAAGAGACCCAGTACTTC. Protein product: CASSWGGGPLQETQYF. This chain links TRBV5-6 with TRBJ2-5; D is possibly TRBD1 (5 bases). With 3 bases removed from V and 1 base from J, the gap between germline ends came to 16 bases. CDR1 and CDR2 (germline): SGHDT, YYEEEE. The CDR3 is made up of 16 amino acids. The complete variable domain, with remaining parts taken from reference TRBV5-6 and TRBJ2-5, reads DAGVTQSPTHLIKTRGQQVTLRCSPKSGHDTVSWYQQALGQGPQFIFQYYEEEERQRGNFPDRFSGHQFPNYSSELNVNALLLGDSALYLCASSWGGGPLQETQYFGPGTRLLVL.

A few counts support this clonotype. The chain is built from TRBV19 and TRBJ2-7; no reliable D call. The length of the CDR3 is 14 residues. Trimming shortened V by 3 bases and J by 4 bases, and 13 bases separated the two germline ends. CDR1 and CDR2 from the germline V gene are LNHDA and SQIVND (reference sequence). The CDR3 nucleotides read TGTGCCAGTAGTATTTCCAGCGACCTATACGAGCAGTACTTC. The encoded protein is CASSISSDLYEQYF. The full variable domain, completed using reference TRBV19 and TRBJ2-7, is DGGITQSPKYLFRKEGQNVTLSCEQNLNHDAMYWYRQDPGQGLRLIYYSQIVNDFQKGDIAEGYSVSREKKESFPLTVTSAQKNPTAFYLCASSISSDLYEQYFGPGTRLTVT.

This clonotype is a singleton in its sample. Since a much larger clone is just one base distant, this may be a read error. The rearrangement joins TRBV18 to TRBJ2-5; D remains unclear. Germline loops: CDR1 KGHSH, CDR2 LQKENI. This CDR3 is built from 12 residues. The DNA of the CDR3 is TGTGCCAGCTCACCAGTCCAAGAGGCCCAGTACTTC. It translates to CASSPVQEAQYF.

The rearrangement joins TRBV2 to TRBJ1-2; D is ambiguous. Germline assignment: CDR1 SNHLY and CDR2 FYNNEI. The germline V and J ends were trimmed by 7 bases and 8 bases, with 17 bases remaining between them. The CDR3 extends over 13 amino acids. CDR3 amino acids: CASTQIGIKGYTF. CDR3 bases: TGTGCCAGCACCCAGATCGGAATAAAGGGCTACACCTTC.

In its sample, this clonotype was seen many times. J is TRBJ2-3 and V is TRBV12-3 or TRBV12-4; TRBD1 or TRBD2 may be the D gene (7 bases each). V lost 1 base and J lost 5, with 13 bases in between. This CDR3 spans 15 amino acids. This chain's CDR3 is CASSLGDYRGDTQYF. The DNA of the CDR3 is TGTGCCAGCAGTTTAGGGGACTACAGGGGAGATACGCAGTATTTT.

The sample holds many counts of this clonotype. The CDR3 DNA reads as TGTGCCAGCAGCTTAGTGACCGCCGGGGAGCTGTTTTTT. It translates to CASSLVTAGELFF. The J gene is TRBJ2-2, the V gene TRBV7-9; D is ambiguous. V was trimmed by 1 base and J by 6 bases, leaving 6 bases between them. The CDR3 consists of 13 residues. The germline gives CDR1 SEHNR, CDR2 FQNEAQ (reference sequence).

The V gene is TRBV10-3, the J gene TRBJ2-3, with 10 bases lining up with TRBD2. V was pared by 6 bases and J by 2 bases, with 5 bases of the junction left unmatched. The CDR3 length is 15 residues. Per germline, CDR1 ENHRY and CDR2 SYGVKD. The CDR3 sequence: CAISGGLADTDTQYF. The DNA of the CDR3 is TGTGCCATCAGCGGCGGACTAGCGGACACAGATACGCAGTATTTT.

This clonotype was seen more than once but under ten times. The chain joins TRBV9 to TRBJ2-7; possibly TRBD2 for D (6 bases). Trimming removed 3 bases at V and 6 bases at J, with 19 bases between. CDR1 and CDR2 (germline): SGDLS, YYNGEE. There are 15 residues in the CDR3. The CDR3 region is CASSASGLDLTEQYF. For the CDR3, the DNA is TGTGCCAGCAGCGCATCGGGACTGGACCTTACCGAGCAGTACTTC.

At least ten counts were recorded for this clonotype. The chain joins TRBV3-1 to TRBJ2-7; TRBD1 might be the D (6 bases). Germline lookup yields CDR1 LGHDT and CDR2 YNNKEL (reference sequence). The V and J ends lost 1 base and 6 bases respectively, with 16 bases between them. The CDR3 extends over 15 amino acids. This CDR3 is CASSQVAGARSEQYF. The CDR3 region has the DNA TGTGCCAGCAGCCAAGTGGCAGGGGCGCGGAGCGAGCAGTACTTC.